This TCR beta chain was sequenced during a study of T cell responses to AZD1222 COVID-19 vaccine. Looked up from germline, CDR1 is MNHEY and CDR2 is SMNVEV (reference sequence). The CDR3 has 12 residues. Between the trimmed V and J ends, which lost 6 bases and 12 bases, there was a span of 14 bases. Concerning this clone itself: Its target is unknown.

Sequenced by immunoSEQ multiplex PCR; TCRdb stores in-frame clones only, minus some. The repertoire holds 85,000 to 90,000 clones, with around nine tenths as singletons. Study-wide points: Baseline seropositivity occurred in only six AZD1222 recipients. Vaccine-associated CD4 TCRs spanned spike, dominant at 160-218 and 743-854. It was only after the peak T cell response that any repertoires were sampled.

J is TRBJ1-4 and V is TRBV27; D gene ambiguous. This receptor was taken from an adult who received the AZD1222 COVID-19 vaccine. The sample in question was peripheral blood, obtained 28 days after the second AZD1222 dose. CDR3 region: CASRKGGGELFF. The CDR3 DNA is TGTGCCAGCAGGAAGGGAGGTGGGGAACTGTTTTTT. The whole variable domain, filled in from reference TRBV27 and TRBJ1-4, reads EAQVTQNPRYLITVTGKKLTVTCSQNMNHEYMSWYRQDPGLGLRQIYYSMNVEVTDKGDVPEGYKVSRKEKRNFPLILESPSPNQTSLYFCASRKGGGELFFGSGTQLSVL.